This T cell receptor (beta chain) comes out of a study of Graves' ophthalmopathy and Graves' hyperthyroidism. Amplification targeted the TCR beta CDR3 regions, with RNA transcripts as the source material. RT-PCR was first run with HTBI primers, then multiplex PCR in a second round. TCRdb re-derived calls from the multiplex PCR reads in MiXCR, one entry per CDR3 protein. The repertoire includes about 620,000 distinct CDR3 sequences, 22% of them detected once, and 7.1% sits in the top ten. This clonotype was seen once. Exclusion covered patients with other autoimmune diseases or uncontrolled infections (as well as pregnancy or lactation). Sample: peripheral blood. The source of this sequence is a woman under 30 with stable Graves' hyperthyroidism. Some clones in this sample may be carry-over from other donors' samples.

CDR3 residues: CASSPTGIQETQYF. The CDR3 DNA follows: TGTGCCAGCAGCCCAACAGGGATCCAAGAGACCCAGTACTTC. This chain joins TRBV28 and TRBJ2-5; D might be TRBD1 (6 bases). Germline V CDR1 and CDR2: MDHEN, SYDVKM. Between the trimmed V and J ends, which lost 6 bases and 1 base, there was a span of 12 bases. This CDR3 comprises 14 residues.